Below, 26 T cell receptor beta chains from the same sample are listed, as sequenced in a study of blood T cell repertoires in COVID-19. Clones were sequenced by immunoSEQ multiplex PCR, and TCRdb holds only the in-frame ones, with some missing. The table includes roughly 35,000 clones, approximately 78% detected once. What was sequenced was peripheral blood. The receptors stem from a woman aged 60-75 years with acute or convalescent COVID-19.

This chain connects TRBV9 to TRBJ2-1, with TRBD1 matching over 7 bases. This CDR3 is built from 15 residues. Germline V CDR1 and CDR2: SGDLS, YYNGEE. V lost 3 bases, J lost 3 bases, and 6 bases stayed unmatched. CDR3 DNA sequence: TGTGCCAGCAGCGCATCGGGACAGATCTACAATGAGCAGTTCTTC. It codes for CASSASGQIYNEQFF. Full variable domain (outside the CDR3, taken from reference TRBV9 and TRBJ2-1): DSGVTQTPKHLITATGQRVTLRCSPRSGDLSVYWYQQSLDQGLQFLIQYYNGEERAKGNILERFSAQQFPDLHSELNLSSLELGDSALYFCASSASGQIYNEQFFGPGTRLTVL.

This rearrangement joins TRBV6-2 or TRBV6-3 to TRBJ2-7; TRBD2 matches 8 bases. After removal of 0 bases from V and 0 bases from J, the junction contained 4 bases not matched to a gene. Germline CDR1 MNHEY, CDR2 SVGEGT. This CDR3 is built from 16 residues. CDR3 in DNA: TGTGCCAGCAGTTACTCGTTAGCGGGAAGCTCCTACGAGCAGTACTTC. As protein: CASSYSLAGSSYEQYF.

This chain connects TRBV5-4 to TRBJ1-1, with TRBD1 identical over 8 bases. The CDR3 extends over 14 amino acids. V lost 5 bases, J lost 4 bases, and 7 bases stayed unmatched. Germline V gives CDR1 SGHNT, CDR2 YYREEE (reference sequence). In DNA form, the CDR3 reads TGTGCCAGCAGTTGGGACAGGAGGGGCACTGAAGCTTTCTTT. Its translation is CASSWDRRGTEAFF. Full variable domain (rest looked up from reference TRBV5-4 and TRBJ1-1): ETGVTQSPTHLIKTRGQQVTLRCSSQSGHNTVSWYQQALGQGPQFIFQYYREEENGRGNFPPRFSGLQFPNYSSELNVNALELDDSALYLCASSWDRRGTEAFFGQGTRLTVV.

The sample holds one count of this clone. The V and J genes are TRBV5-1 and TRBJ2-2, with D possibly being TRBD1 (6 bases). The V and J ends lost 4 bases and 1 base respectively, with 11 bases between them. The CDR3 is made up of 15 amino acids. Per germline, CDR1 SGHRS and CDR2 YFSETQ. The CDR3, as DNA: TGCGCCAGCAGCGAGACGACAGGGAACACCGGGGAGCTGTTTTTT. It yields the protein CASSETTGNTGELFF.

This clone was counted only a few times. The chain joins TRBV5-5 to TRBJ2-7, with D possibly matching TRBD1 (6 bases). V gave up 2 bases and J gave up 3 bases, with 9 bases separating them. The CDR3 is made up of 13 amino acids. Germline values: CDR1 SGHKS, CDR2 YYEKEE (reference sequence). The CDR3 DNA sequence: TGTGCCAGCAGCTTAGGGGGAAACTACGAGCAGTACTTC. Encoded protein: CASSLGGNYEQYF.

The chain uses TRBV5-1 and TRBJ2-1, with 8 bases aligning to TRBD1. J gave up 8 bases and V 4 bases, and 11 bases lay outside the gene matches. This CDR3 spans 15 amino acids. Germline CDR1 and CDR2: SGHRS and YFSETQ. Here the CDR3 reads CASSNRDRRTDEQFF. CDR3 DNA sequence: TGCGCCAGCAGCAACCGGGACAGGCGTACTGATGAGCAGTTCTTC.

This chain links TRBV11-2 with TRBJ1-2; D is perhaps TRBD1 (5 bases). The V gene's germline CDR1 is SGHAT and CDR2 FQNNGV. V lost 5 bases and J 4 bases, leaving 8 bases between the germline ends. The CDR3 has 12 amino acids. The CDR3 sequence: CASSPGGYGYTF. DNA of the CDR3: TGTGCCAGCAGCCCGGGGGGCTATGGCTACACCTTC.

The V and J genes are TRBV19 and TRBJ1-1; 11 nucleotides agree with TRBD1. V lost 10 bases, J lost 6 bases, and 7 bases stayed unmatched. Germline V gene data show CDR1 as LNHDA and CDR2 as SQIVND (reference sequence). CDR3 length: 13 amino acids. This CDR3 is CAIQDRGLSEAFF. The CDR3, as DNA: TGTGCCATCCAGGACAGGGGGCTATCTGAAGCTTTCTTT.

The chain employs TRBV19 and TRBJ1-6; TRBD1 matches at 7 bases. The CDR3 extends over 15 amino acids. Germline assignment: CDR1 LNHDA and CDR2 SQIVND (reference sequence). V lost 2 bases to trimming and J lost 14 bases; unmatched junction nucleotides: 12. CDR3 sequence reads: CASSIKTGESAALHF. CDR3 nucleotides: TGTGCCAGTAGTATAAAAACAGGGGAGAGTGCGGCCCTCCACTTT.

This clone was observed a handful of times. This rearrangement joins TRBV10-3 to TRBJ2-7; TRBD1 aligns across 10 bases. The germline V gene encodes CDR1 ENHRY and CDR2 SYGVKD. This CDR3 region has 14 residues. After removal of 7 bases from V and 4 bases from J, the junction contained 7 bases not matched to a gene. CDR3 nucleotide sequence: TGTGCCATCAAAGGGACAGGGGCTGATTACGAGCAGTACTTC. Its protein is CAIKGTGADYEQYF.

The V gene is TRBV11-2, the J gene TRBJ2-4, with D possibly TRBD1 on 7 matching bases. This CDR3 region has 14 residues. The ends were cut back, 4 bases at V and 8 bases at J, with 15 bases in the middle. CDR1 and CDR2 from the germline V gene are SGHAT and FQNNGV. The CDR3 reads CASSSLTGEDIQYF. CDR3 nucleotide sequence: TGTGCCAGCAGCTCGCTTACAGGGGAGGACATTCAGTACTTC.

V is TRBV5-1 and J is TRBJ2-5, with D maybe TRBD1 (5 bases). The CDR3 length is 15 residues. Germline CDR1 SGHRS, CDR2 YFSETQ. Trimming pared 0 bases from V and 4 bases from J, leaving 13 bases between. The CDR3 bases are TGCGCCAGCAGCTTGGGGGCAGGGTTTGGAGAGACCCAGTACTTC. It is translated as CASSLGAGFGETQYF.

This clone appeared a few times. The chain uses TRBV27 and TRBJ2-1; 8 bases match TRBD2. The CDR3 consists of 16 residues. In germline, CDR1 is MNHEY, CDR2 SMNVEV (reference sequence). V trimming: 6 bases; J trimming: 5 bases; junction bases outside the gene matches: 12. CDR3 sequence reads: CASRPPWGRGDNEQFF. DNA of the CDR3: TGTGCCAGCAGACCTCCGTGGGGGCGGGGGGACAATGAGCAGTTCTTC.

This rearrangement joins TRBV4-2 to TRBJ2-3, with D perhaps matching TRBD2 (6 bases). Germline V gives CDR1 LGHNA, CDR2 YNFKEQ. V lost 0 bases to trimming and J lost 0 bases, with 13 bases between them. The CDR3 loop spans 17 amino acids. The chain's CDR3 is CASSQDPSGGSTDTQYF. Here the CDR3 DNA reads TGTGCCAGCAGCCAAGATCCTTCCGGGGGAAGCACAGATACGCAGTATTTT.

The chain couples TRBV27 to TRBJ2-1; 8 bases are a match to TRBD2. The germline gives CDR1 MNHEY, CDR2 SMNVEV (reference sequence). V lost 3 bases to trimming and J lost 1 base; unmatched junction nucleotides: 2. CDR3 size: 15 residues. In DNA form, the CDR3 reads TGTGCCAGCAGTTTTGGACTAGCTTCCTACAATGAGCAGTTCTTC. It encodes CASSFGLASYNEQFF.

The gene calls are TRBV19 and TRBJ2-1; tentative D call: TRBD2 (6 bases). Germline V CDR1 and CDR2: LNHDA, SQIVND (reference sequence). The CDR3 runs to 14 residues. V was shortened by 7 bases and J by 0 bases, with 10 bases between the two germline ends. CDR3 coding DNA: TGTGCCAGTACGGGACTGAACTCCTACAATGAGCAGTTCTTC. Encoded protein: CASTGLNSYNEQFF.

The J gene is TRBJ2-7, the V gene TRBV20-1; TRBD2 matches 10 bases. Trimming cost V 3 bases and J 4 bases; bases outside gene matches: 6. The CDR3 loop spans 14 amino acids. Per the germline V gene, CDR1 is DFQATT and CDR2 is SNEGSKA (reference sequence). The CDR3 DNA sequence: TGCAGTGCTAGTGAGGCTAGCGGGGGTTACGAGCAGTACTTC. It specifies CSASEASGGYEQYF.

V usage is TRBV20-1 and J usage is TRBJ2-1, with a possible D match to TRBD1 (5 bases). V dropped 5 bases and J dropped 13 bases, with 12 bases sitting between them. This CDR3 is 10 amino acids long. The germline gives CDR1 DFQATT, CDR2 SNEGSKA (reference sequence). CDR3 in amino acids: CSAGAAEQFF. Here the CDR3 DNA reads TGCAGTGCTGGGGCAGCAGAACAGTTCTTC.

This clone was observed a single time. The chain uses TRBV27 and TRBJ1-5; 8 bases align to TRBD1. J was trimmed by 7 bases and V by 5 bases; bases with no gene match: 10. The CDR3 length is 15 residues. The V gene's germline CDR1 is MNHEY and CDR2 SMNVEV (reference sequence). The CDR3 loop reads CASSITGTGTQPQHF. The CDR3 bases are TGTGCCAGCAGTATAACCGGGACAGGCACCCAGCCCCAGCATTTT.

This chain joins TRBV9 and TRBJ2-3, with a tentative D call TRBD2 (6 bases). Germline CDR1 is SGDLS and CDR2 is YYNGEE. Deletions cut 3 bases from V and 5 bases from J, with 16 bases between. This CDR3 has 15 residues. As DNA, the CDR3 is TGTGCCAGCAGCGGTTGGCGGGATTTGGGAGATACGCAGTATTTT. Translated, it gives CASSGWRDLGDTQYF.

The chain employs TRBV10-3 and TRBJ2-7, with D unclear. The V gene lost 5 bases and the J gene lost 0 bases, with 11 bases spanning the gap. CDR1 is ENHRY and CDR2 is SYGVKD in the germline V gene. The CDR3 length is 14 residues. CDR3 protein: CAISRPTGSYEQYF. In nucleotides, the CDR3 is TGTGCCATCAGTCGACCGACGGGCTCCTACGAGCAGTACTTC.

The chain employs TRBV13 and TRBJ2-6, with D perhaps TRBD1 (6 bases). With 0 bases removed from V and 4 bases from J, the gap between germline ends came to 16 bases. The CDR3 has 18 residues. Germline CDR1 reads PRHDT; CDR2 reads FYEKMQ (reference sequence). CDR3 sequence reads: CASSLGLRGASGANVLTF. The CDR3 region has the DNA TGTGCCAGCAGCTTAGGCCTCAGGGGCGCTTCGGGGGCCAACGTCCTGACTTTC.

V usage is TRBV5-6 and J usage is TRBJ1-1; D perhaps matches TRBD1 (5 bases). The V gene's germline CDR1 is SGHDT and CDR2 YYEEEE. Trimming removed 3 bases from V and 1 base from J, with 13 bases in between. The CDR3 is made up of 15 amino acids. This chain's CDR3 is CASSSIRAGNTEAFF. The CDR3 nucleotides are TGTGCCAGCAGCTCTATCAGGGCTGGGAACACTGAAGCTTTCTTT. Using reference TRBV5-6 and TRBJ1-1 for the parts outside the CDR3, the full variable domain is DAGVTQSPTHLIKTRGQQVTLRCSPKSGHDTVSWYQQALGQGPQFIFQYYEEEERQRGNFPDRFSGHQFPNYSSELNVNALLLGDSALYLCASSSIRAGNTEAFFGQGTRLTVV.

J is TRBJ1-2 and V is TRBV7-8; perhaps TRBD1 as D (5 bases). Germline V gene data show CDR1 as SGHVS and CDR2 as FQNEAQ. This CDR3 spans 16 amino acids. The V and J ends lost 1 base and 13 bases respectively, with 25 bases between them. CDR3 nucleotides: TGTGCCAGCAGCTTAGTCCCTCCTCTCAACGGGGGGACGGGCACCTTC. Its protein product is CASSLVPPLNGGTGTF.

V usage is TRBV30 and J usage is TRBJ2-2; no definite D call. From germline, CDR1 is GTSNPN and CDR2 SVGIG (reference sequence). The CDR3 has 15 amino acids. The V and J ends lost 7 bases and 3 bases respectively, with 18 bases between them. The DNA of the CDR3 is TGTGCCTCACTATCCCCTACGCTCGACACCGGGGAGCTGTTTTTT. Protein product: CASLSPTLDTGELFF.

V gene TRBV27 combines with J gene TRBJ1-5, with D tentatively TRBD1 (5 bases). CDR1 and CDR2 (germline): MNHEY, SMNVEV (reference sequence). The CDR3 loop spans 14 amino acids. Trimming pared 5 bases from V and 3 bases from J, leaving 11 bases between. This CDR3 reads CASSRGIDNQPQHF. DNA for the CDR3: TGTGCCAGCAGTAGGGGTATCGACAATCAGCCCCAGCATTTT.